These 24 T cell receptor beta chains originate from one sample sequenced in a study of cytomegalovirus exposure and HLA in healthy donors. The study ran its PCR with 60 Vbeta and 13 Jbeta primers. Profiled with immunoSEQ multiplex PCR; TCRdb holds only in-frame clones, not every one. Here the sample spans about 120,000 clones, 60% to 70% being singletons. The sequencing sample was made of PBMCs. Receptors originate from a woman aged 40 to 49 in good health and CMV-seropositive.

The CDR3 protein is CRVADQETQYF. The CDR3 DNA is TGCAGGGTAGCAGATCAAGAGACCCAGTACTTC. The chain recombines TRBV20-1 with TRBJ2-5; D is uncertain. CDR3 length: 11 residues. The germline V gene has CDR1 DFQATT and CDR2 SNEGSKA (reference sequence).

The V and J genes are TRBV25-1 and TRBJ1-4; D is perhaps TRBD1 (5 bases). V lost 8 bases and J lost 4, with 14 bases in between. Germline V gives CDR1 MGHDK, CDR2 SYGVNS. This CDR3 is 14 amino acids long. Written as DNA, the CDR3 is TGTGCCAGCGGGGGGACTTCCTTTAATGAAAAACTGTTTTTT. It encodes CASGGTSFNEKLFF.

The CDR3 sequence: CASSTTGTGDYNEQFF. CDR3 sequence (DNA): TGCGCCAGCAGCACCACCGGGACAGGGGATTACAATGAGCAGTTCTTC. The V and J genes are TRBV5-1 and TRBJ2-1; 10 bases match TRBD1. This CDR3 is built from 16 residues. V lost 4 bases, J lost 4 bases, and 8 bases stayed unmatched. Per germline, CDR1 SGHRS and CDR2 YFSETQ.

The chain joins TRBV6-1 to TRBJ2-2; 8 nucleotides line up with TRBD2. The CDR3 has 16 residues. With 0 bases clipped from V and 7 bases from J, the junction kept 7 bases outside the gene matches. Germline V gene data show CDR1 as MNHNS and CDR2 as SASEGT. Here the CDR3 DNA reads TGTGCCAGCAGTGAAGCCCAGCGGGAGTCTGACGGGGAGCTGTTTTTT. This encodes CASSEAQRESDGELFF.

This clone showed up just a few times. V usage is TRBV25-1 and J usage is TRBJ2-5; TRBD1 matches 8 bases. The CDR3 spans 15 residues. The ends lost 4 bases at V and 3 bases at J; junction bases unmatched: 7. Per germline, CDR1 MGHDK and CDR2 SYGVNS. The CDR3 is CASSGYGQGEETQYF. CDR3 nucleotide sequence: TGTGCCAGCAGTGGCTACGGACAGGGAGAAGAGACCCAGTACTTC.

The chain recombines TRBV5-1 with TRBJ2-7, with D unresolved. Germline-derived CDR1 and CDR2 are SGHRS and YFSETQ. The ends were cut back, 4 bases at V and 0 bases at J, with 11 bases in the middle. CDR3 length equals 14 residues. The CDR3 sequence is CASSPVAVSYEQYF. CDR3 DNA: TGCGCCAGCAGCCCCGTCGCGGTCTCCTACGAGCAGTACTTC.

CDR3 sequence (DNA): TGTGCCAGCTCACAGCGGTCCTACAATGAGCAGTTCTTC. Amino acid sequence: CASSQRSYNEQFF. This chain joins TRBV18 and TRBJ2-1; D perhaps matches TRBD2 (5 bases). Germline-derived CDR1 and CDR2 are KGHSH and LQKENI. Trimming removed 4 bases at V and 1 base at J, with 5 bases between. The CDR3 is 13 residues long.

The chain couples TRBV5-4 to TRBJ1-2; TRBD1 aligns across 9 bases. This CDR3 spans 12 amino acids. With V trimmed by 4 bases and J by 7 bases, 2 bases remained unmatched. CDR1 is SGHNT, CDR2 YYREEE, per germline (reference sequence). CDR3 DNA: TGTGCCAGCAGCCCGGACAGGGGTGGCTACACCTTC. Its protein is CASSPDRGGYTF.

The J gene is TRBJ1-2, the V gene TRBV5-1; TRBD1 might be the D (6 bases). This CDR3 contains 14 residues. V lost 2 bases and J lost 4, with 12 bases in between. Germline V CDR1 and CDR2: SGHRS, YFSETQ. In nucleotides, the CDR3 is TGCGCCAGCAGCTTAACAGAACAGGGCTATGGCTACACCTTC. This codes for CASSLTEQGYGYTF.

The chain carries TRBV11-2 and TRBJ2-7; 7 positions match TRBD2. Germline lookup yields CDR1 SGHAT and CDR2 FQNNGV. Trimming removed 8 bases from V and 4 bases from J; junction bases left unmatched: 14. The CDR3 runs 15 residues. CDR3 in DNA: TGTGCCAGCGGTTCTTTGAGGGAGGGCGTATACGAGCAGTACTTC. This translates into CASGSLREGVYEQYF.

The chain employs TRBV27 and TRBJ1-4, with D tentatively TRBD1 (5 bases). Germline V lookup: CDR1 MNHEY, CDR2 SMNVEV (reference sequence). V lost 3 bases and J lost 4, with 12 bases in between. The CDR3 has 15 residues. The CDR3 DNA reads as TGTGCCAGCAGTTTGAACAGGAGATATAATGAAAAACTGTTTTTT. Encoded protein: CASSLNRRYNEKLFF.

The V and J genes are TRBV7-6 and TRBJ2-1, with 10 bases that match TRBD1. Germline V CDR1 and CDR2: SGHVS, FNYEAQ. Trimming took 5 bases from V and 5 from J; bases not matched to a gene: 3. This CDR3 contains 14 residues. As DNA, the CDR3 is TGTGCCAGCAGCCTTGGACAGGGGGACAATGAGCAGTTCTTC. Its protein is CASSLGQGDNEQFF.

The genes are TRBV5-6 and TRBJ2-3, with D possibly being TRBD2 (5 bases). The CDR3 length is 17 residues. Germline V gene lookup returns CDR1 SGHDT and CDR2 YYEEEE. The V and J ends lost 0 bases and 3 bases respectively, with 17 bases between them. The CDR3 loop is CASSLEGLRLGTDTQYF. In nucleotides, the CDR3 is TGTGCCAGCAGCTTGGAAGGACTCCGACTGGGGACAGATACGCAGTATTTT.

The gene calls are TRBV4-1 and TRBJ2-1, with TRBD2 matching 14 bases. The CDR3 length is 15 residues. The germline V gene has CDR1 MGHRA and CDR2 YSYEKL. J lost 8 bases, V lost 4 bases, and 4 bases had no gene match. DNA of the CDR3: TGCGCCAGCAGCCCCGGACTAGCGGGAGGACATGAGCAGTTCTTC. This sequence encodes CASSPGLAGGHEQFF.

As regards this clone: Germline is not matched at one junction end, which may reflect a read error. The rearrangement joins TRBV6-5 to TRBJ1-1, with D possibly being TRBD1 (5 bases). The CDR3 sequence is 15 residues long. CDR1 is MNHEY and CDR2 is SVGAGI in the germline V gene. CDR3 amino acids: CASSHSRRGDTEAFF. The DNA for the CDR3 is TGTGCCAGCAGTCACTCCCGTCGGGGGGACACTGAAGCTTTCTTT.

V gene TRBV5-1 combines with J gene TRBJ2-1; D is possibly TRBD2 (6 bases). V lost 0 bases, J lost 0 bases, and 10 bases lay in between. The CDR3 has 16 amino acids. CDR1 and CDR2 from the germline V gene are SGHRS and YFSETQ. CDR3 protein: CASSLAGTHSYNEQFF. CDR3 DNA: TGCGCCAGCAGCTTGGCCGGGACTCACTCCTACAATGAGCAGTTCTTC.

The count of this clone is one. The chain links TRBV4-1 to TRBJ2-1; perhaps TRBD1 as D (5 bases). The CDR3 loop spans 12 amino acids. Germline CDR1 is MGHRA and CDR2 is YSYEKL. V shed 2 bases and J shed 9 bases, with 8 bases lying between them. CDR3 amino acids: CASSQQGVEQFF. CDR3 sequence (DNA): TGCGCCAGCAGCCAACAGGGTGTTGAGCAGTTCTTC.

This clone has just a few counts. The V call is TRBV7-2, the J call TRBJ2-1; 7 bases are shared with TRBD1. The J segment lost 6 bases and the V segment lost 4 bases, leaving 12 bases of the junction unmatched. The length of the CDR3 is 16 residues. CDR1 SGHTA and CDR2 FQGNSA come from the germline V gene. This CDR3 is CASSSRGRLRGNEQFF. The CDR3, as DNA: TGTGCCAGCAGCTCCAGGGGGAGACTCCGCGGCAATGAGCAGTTCTTC.

This clone was detected once. The CDR3 is CASSQMRQGGDLAEAFF. In DNA, the CDR3 is TGTGCCAGCTCCCAAATGAGACAGGGGGGCGATTTGGCTGAAGCTTTCTTT. J is TRBJ1-1 and V is TRBV18; 9 bases map to TRBD1. The CDR3 is 17 amino acids. The J segment lost 6 bases and the V segment lost 6 bases, leaving 17 bases of the junction unmatched. CDR1 is KGHSH and CDR2 is LQKENI in the germline V gene.

V is TRBV28 and J is TRBJ1-5; unclear D gene. Germline V gene lookup returns CDR1 MDHEN and CDR2 SYDVKM. The CDR3 runs to 14 residues. V shed 5 bases and J shed 7 bases, with 15 bases lying between them. CDR3 amino acids: CASSTIGERQPQHF. In nucleotides, the CDR3 is TGTGCCAGCAGTACAATCGGGGAACGACAGCCCCAGCATTTT.

Of note for this clone: One end of the junction does not line up with germline, which may come from a read error. The chain couples TRBV2 to TRBJ1-1; D is undetermined. The CDR3 is 13 residues long. CDR1 and CDR2 from the germline V gene are SNHLY and FYNNEI. The CDR3 DNA is TGTGCCAGCAGCGAAGACACGAACACTGAAGCTTTCTTT. Amino acid sequence: CASSEDTNTEAFF.

The CDR3: CASSFNTDTQYF. The CDR3 DNA reads as TGTGCCAGCAGCTTTAACACAGATACGCAGTATTTT. The chain has TRBV5-6 and TRBJ2-3; D is unresolved. Trimming pared 2 bases from V and 2 bases from J, leaving 3 bases between. Germline CDR1 reads SGHDT; CDR2 reads YYEEEE. The CDR3 totals 12 residues.

This chain joins TRBV28 and TRBJ2-5; TRBD1 might be the D (6 bases). The ends were cut back, 6 bases at V and 5 bases at J, with 19 bases in the middle. The germline V gene encodes CDR1 MDHEN and CDR2 SYDVKM. The CDR3 is 15 residues long. The CDR3 reads CASRNWVKGEETQYF. DNA for the CDR3: TGTGCCAGCAGAAACTGGGTCAAGGGGGAGGAGACCCAGTACTTC.

This clone appeared a few times. The rearrangement joins TRBV4-1 to TRBJ2-1; D is perhaps TRBD1 (6 bases). The CDR3 spans 15 residues. V dropped 3 bases and J dropped 4 bases, with 13 bases sitting between them. The germline V gene has CDR1 MGHRA and CDR2 YSYEKL. DNA of the CDR3: TGCGCCAGCAGCCACGGGCAGGGGTATTACAATGAGCAGTTCTTC. Its protein is CASSHGQGYYNEQFF.